One sample yielded the 19 T cell receptor beta chains listed below, sequenced in a study of T cells after yellow fever vaccination. TCRdb fed the 5' RACE reads into MiXCR, producing one record per CDR3 protein. The sample holds a few hundred thousand distinct CDR3 sequences; approximately 4.3% are singletons and the top ten take 19%. This specimen consisted of PBMCs, obtained 15 days after the yellow fever booster vaccination. Receptors were obtained from a man in his late teens or twenties who received the YFV17D yellow fever vaccine.

The chain uses TRBV3-1 and TRBJ1-4; no clear D. Germline assignment: CDR1 LGHDT and CDR2 YNNKEL (reference sequence). Trimming left V 3 bases short and J 3 bases short, with 14 bases between. The CDR3 runs 16 residues. The CDR3 region is CASSQLSGGANEKLFF. CDR3 sequence (DNA): TGTGCCAGCAGCCAGTTGTCGGGCGGAGCTAATGAAAAACTGTTTTTT.

This clonotype was detected a few times. The rearrangement uses TRBV29-1 and TRBJ2-7; TRBD1 matches at 9 bases. The CDR3 totals 15 residues. Germline V gives CDR1 SQVTM, CDR2 ANQGSEA. V lost 6 bases, J lost 3 bases, and 12 bases stayed unmatched. The DNA for the CDR3 is TGCAGCGTCGAATTACTCGGGACAGGGCACTACGAGCAGTACTTC. Its translation: CSVELLGTGHYEQYF.

This clonotype has ten or more counts. The chain links TRBV6-5 to TRBJ2-5; 7 bases line up with TRBD1. V gave up 3 bases and J gave up 3 bases; unmatched junction bases: 4. Per germline, CDR1 MNHEY and CDR2 SVGAGI. This CDR3 spans 14 amino acids. The CDR3 nucleotides are TGTGCCAGCAGTTATACAGGGGTGGAAGAGACCCAGTACTTC. Its protein product is CASSYTGVEETQYF.

This clonotype was recorded many times. The gene calls are TRBV5-1 and TRBJ2-7; 8 bases align to TRBD1. V was pared by 0 bases and J by 7 bases, with 6 bases of the junction left unmatched. This CDR3 has 14 amino acids. Per germline, CDR1 SGHRS and CDR2 YFSETQ. The CDR3 here is CASSLVSGGEEQYF. In DNA form, the CDR3 reads TGCGCCAGCAGCTTGGTCTCAGGGGGCGAGGAGCAGTACTTC.

This clonotype was detected ten times or more. The chain is built from TRBV6-5 and TRBJ1-2, with D unresolved. The CDR3 runs to 15 residues. The V end lost 0 bases, the J end lost 0 bases, and 8 bases lay between the germline ends. Per the germline V gene, CDR1 is MNHEY and CDR2 is SVGAGI. The CDR3 DNA reads as TGTGCCAGCAGTTACTCAGGTGTAACTAACTATGGCTACACCTTC. Protein product: CASSYSGVTNYGYTF.

The chain uses TRBV4-2 and TRBJ2-1; D is unclear. Per germline, CDR1 LGHNA and CDR2 YNFKEQ. This CDR3 has 16 residues. Trimming left V 1 base short and J 3 bases short, with 13 bases between. In nucleotides, the CDR3 is TGTGCCAGCAGCCAAGGCCCTGCCCCCGACTACAATGAGCAGTTCTTC. Its translation is CASSQGPAPDYNEQFF.

This clonotype has at least ten counts. V and J are TRBV29-1 and TRBJ2-2, with D hard to call. This CDR3 has 14 amino acids. Germline V gene lookup returns CDR1 SQVTM and CDR2 ANQGSEA. Trimming removed 6 bases at V and 5 bases at J, with 16 bases between. CDR3 amino acids: CSVRTVRTTGELFF. CDR3 DNA: TGCAGCGTGAGGACCGTCAGAACTACCGGGGAGCTGTTTTTT.

Only a few counts were recorded for this clonotype. The J gene is TRBJ2-3, the V gene TRBV5-1; TRBD2 agrees at 9 bases. The length of the CDR3 is 16 residues. J was trimmed by 5 bases and V by 2 bases; bases with no gene match: 9. CDR1 and CDR2 from the germline V gene are SGHRS and YFSETQ. This chain's CDR3 is CASSFSLAGSLDTQYF. CDR3 nucleotides: TGCGCCAGCAGCTTCTCACTAGCGGGCTCCTTAGATACGCAGTATTTT.

V gene TRBV10-3 combines with J gene TRBJ2-5, with D perhaps matching TRBD1 or TRBD2 (5 bases each). The CDR3 consists of 12 residues. The ends were cut back, 6 bases at V and 5 bases at J, with 10 bases in the middle. Germline V lookup: CDR1 ENHRY, CDR2 SYGVKD. The DNA of the CDR3 is TGTGCCATCAGCGGGGACGGCGAGACCCAGTACTTC. Translation: CAISGDGETQYF.

This clonotype was counted at least ten times. V and J are TRBV2 and TRBJ2-3; 9 bases match TRBD2. Per germline, CDR1 SNHLY and CDR2 FYNNEI. The CDR3 length is 14 residues. With 7 bases clipped from V and 7 bases from J, the junction kept 9 bases outside the gene matches. The CDR3 sequence: CASNGAGGGNTQYF. For the CDR3, the DNA is TGTGCCAGCAACGGAGCGGGGGGCGGGAATACGCAGTATTTT.

This clonotype has a count of ten or more. This sequence joins TRBV5-6 and TRBJ2-5; D gene uncertain. The germline V gene encodes CDR1 SGHDT and CDR2 YYEEEE. With 1 base removed from V and 2 bases from J, the gap between germline ends came to 6 bases. The CDR3 consists of 13 residues. The CDR3 DNA is TGTGCCAGCAGCTTGATGAGACAAGAGACCCAGTACTTC. Translating it yields CASSLMRQETQYF.

This clonotype was observed many times. This chain uses TRBV28 with TRBJ1-2; D is unclear. The CDR3 extends over 14 amino acids. The germline gives CDR1 MDHEN, CDR2 SYDVKM. Trimming shortened V by 1 base and J by 7 bases, and 13 bases separated the two germline ends. Here the CDR3 reads CASSLSGVGLGYTF. CDR3 bases: TGTGCCAGCAGTTTATCTGGGGTTGGCCTTGGCTACACCTTC.

This clonotype was detected ten times or more. V and J are TRBV29-1 and TRBJ1-1; D is ambiguous. The V and J ends lost 3 bases and 3 bases respectively, with 8 bases between them. Germline V gene lookup returns CDR1 SQVTM and CDR2 ANQGSEA. This CDR3 has 12 amino acids. The CDR3 DNA follows: TGCAGCGTTGATGACGGGCACACTGAAGCTTTCTTT. It encodes CSVDDGHTEAFF.

Ten or more counts support this clonotype. This chain links TRBV5-6 with TRBJ1-4; D is unclear. The CDR3 extends over 15 amino acids. The V gene's germline CDR1 is SGHDT and CDR2 YYEEEE. The V and J ends lost 4 bases and 5 bases respectively, with 15 bases between them. The CDR3 DNA reads TGTGCCAGCAGCATCCTACAGCCACAGAATGAAAAACTGTTTTTT. Translating gives CASSILQPQNEKLFF.

This clonotype was seen more than once but under ten times. The chain recombines TRBV9 with TRBJ2-3; D remains ambiguous. This CDR3 spans 16 amino acids. The germline CDR1 and CDR2 sequences are SGDLS and YYNGEE. The V end lost 0 bases, the J end lost 2 bases, and 13 bases lay between the germline ends. CDR3 residues: CASSVARVNPTDTQYF. As DNA, the CDR3 is TGTGCCAGCAGCGTAGCAAGAGTGAACCCCACAGATACGCAGTATTTT.

This clonotype was recorded at least ten times. The chain combines TRBV20-1 with TRBJ1-2; 7 nucleotides agree with TRBD1. The CDR3 length is 14 residues. Per germline, CDR1 DFQATT and CDR2 SNEGSKA (reference sequence). The V and J ends lost 3 bases and 2 bases, in that order; junction bases with no gene match: 6. The CDR3 DNA reads TGCAGTGCTAGGGGCGGGACAGTCAACTATGGCTACACCTTC. Translating it yields CSARGGTVNYGYTF.

This clonotype was observed at least ten times. The chain joins TRBV7-2 to TRBJ1-6; D ambiguous. The CDR3 sequence is 13 residues long. In germline, CDR1 is SGHTA, CDR2 FQGNSA. Trimming pared 0 bases from V and 6 bases from J, leaving 3 bases between. The CDR3 spells CASSLAANSPLHF. The CDR3 nucleotides read TGTGCCAGCAGCTTAGCGGCTAATTCACCCCTCCACTTT.

This clonotype was found many times. The chain couples TRBV12-3 or TRBV12-4 to TRBJ2-1; D is ambiguous. CDR3 size: 12 residues. The V and J ends lost 6 bases and 10 bases respectively, with 13 bases between them. CDR3: CASSPGWVEQFF. In DNA form, the CDR3 reads TGTGCCAGCAGCCCCGGGTGGGTAGAGCAGTTCTTC.

The gene calls are TRBV6-5 and TRBJ2-7, with 13 bases fitting TRBD2. This CDR3 has 15 residues. The germline V gene has CDR1 MNHEY and CDR2 SVGAGI. V trimming: 4 bases; J trimming: 4 bases; junction bases outside the gene matches: 4. The CDR3 DNA is TGTGCCAGCAGTTTGACTAGCGGGGGGCAATACGAGCAGTACTTC. This codes for CASSLTSGGQYEQYF.